Included here is one T cell receptor (beta chain) sequence, with context. This specimen comes from a study of blood T cell repertoires in COVID-19. About the research overall: PBMCs, B-cell-depleted T cells, or T cells were the source of the cDNA or gDNA that made up the material.

The ends were cut back, 0 bases at V and 4 bases at J, with 8 bases in the middle. CDR1 is SGHNT, CDR2 YYREEE, per germline (reference sequence). This CDR3 contains 14 residues. Per the study methods: Quantification of nucleated cells was approximated via reference gene primer amplification. The assay was immunoSEQ multiplex PCR, and TCRdb's table has in-frame clones only and misses some. Clone size and the V and J calls come from that table; the DNA yielded D and trimming. Altogether about 410,000 clones are present, about nine tenths being singletons, with the ten largest covering under 2%. The chain has TRBV5-4 and TRBJ2-1, with TRBD1 as a possible D gene (5 bases). Sequencing input: peripheral blood. The clonotype comes from a middle-aged woman with COVID-19, enrolled during active disease. CDR3 DNA sequence: TGTGCCAGCAGCTTGGTAGACAGATACAATGAGCAGTTCTTC. Its translation is CASSLVDRYNEQFF.